This T cell receptor (beta chain) came from a study of identical twins (TCRdb year 2016). Turning to the overall study: To test whether fetal clonotypes persist, this study deep-sequenced TCR alpha and beta repertoires from monozygotic twins, from unrelated adults of various ages, and from cord blood. Replicate twin experiments were performed at different times using different library preparation protocols to rule out contamination.

As to this clonotype: The antigen it binds to is not known. Base-call qualities are not available, and no considerably larger clone is one nucleotide away.

What the study reported, not specific to this receptor: Zero-insertion analyses could be partly confounded by invariant T cells such as MAIT and iNKT, although diverse VJ usage argued against such confounding for most clonotypes. The excess sharing between twins in beta out-of-frame sequences was weaker because fewer shared sequences reduced the signal-to-noise ratio. Compared with coincidental sharing between unrelated individuals, out-of-frame TCR alpha sequences shared between twins had an excess of sequences with low generation probability. Conclusions relied on cross-sectional statistical analysis, since the same donors could not be followed over many years. Fewer insertions were carried by abundant cord blood beta clonotypes; a weaker similar trend was observed in young adult naive repertoires, while no such trend was observed in memory repertoires. In monozygotic twins, recombination models systematically underestimated out-of-frame TCR alpha sharing, but the models matched the sharing seen between unrelated individuals.

Compared with germline, V lacks 0 bases and J lacks 2 bases; bases without a gene match: 11. Spanning cysteine to phenylalanine, the CDR3 consists of 18 amino acids. Only CDR3 DNA is held: 54 bases, read in frame from base 1. Taken from the germline V gene (reference sequence), the CDR1 and CDR2 loops are SGHKS and YYEKEE. To prepare the library, 5' RACE was applied. For sequencing, an Illumina HiSeq 2000 was employed. A universal primer binding site was added through template switching, and the final cDNA carried a unique molecular identifier so that TCR cDNA molecules could be counted accurately. Specific primers in the conserved constant-segment region were used to synthesize first-strand cDNA for TCR alpha and beta chains. To control for contamination, each cDNA library was double barcoded with a SMART-Mk sample barcode plus Illumina barcodes. TruSeq adapter sequences and Illumina sample barcodes were added in two successive PCR steps. The Illumina HiSeq platform was used with custom primers to sequence TCR alpha and beta cDNA libraries. Per the source publication's procedure: Unique molecular identifiers were extracted from raw reads with MiGEC, and CDR3 positions were determined with MiXCR. For each individual, recombination models were inferred using an EM algorithm with the repgenHMM and IGoR tools. The tcR package in R was used for shared clonotype analysis, with sharing normalized by the product of cloneset sizes. Out-of-frame nonproductive sequences were analyzed to study raw recombination free of thymic and clonal selection effects. The public reads were reprocessed in TCRdb via fastp at Q25 and MiXCR, keeping in-frame beta chains. A single entry per CDR3 protein holds the most common genes and DNA from its merged rows. These V and J calls are TCRdb output, not the study's own analysis. In all, the sample holds 250,000 to 350,000 distinct CDR3 sequences, and about 8.9% of those were seen once. Roughly 2% of the sample is taken by the ten largest.

Only healthy Caucasian donors were included. Three pairs of female monozygotic twins, all aged about 18 to 29 years, were included in the twin cohort. Using Miltenyi CD45RO+ enrichment and human naive T-cell isolation kits, memory (CD45RO+) and naive T cells were isolated from PBMC. The sample also formed part of further work on yellow fever vaccine responses in identical twins. The second study reports: The authors reported that the T cell response to vaccination in identical twins appeared partly convergent and partly personalized. In the study, vaccine-responding T cell clones were precisely tracked in identical twins.

Here the chain combines TRBV5-5 and TRBJ2-7, and 10 junctional nucleotides match TRBD2. This TCR came from a woman aged 18-29 years in good health. The specimen sequenced was memory (CD45RO+) T cells sorted from blood. Sample cell subset or site, as interpreted from the label and publication: CD45RO+ enriched T cells. The DNA is as follows: TGTGCCAGCAGCTTGGTCTTTCTCCTAGCGGGAGCCGCCTACGAGCAGTACTTC. This is translated as CASSLVFLLAGAAYEQYF.